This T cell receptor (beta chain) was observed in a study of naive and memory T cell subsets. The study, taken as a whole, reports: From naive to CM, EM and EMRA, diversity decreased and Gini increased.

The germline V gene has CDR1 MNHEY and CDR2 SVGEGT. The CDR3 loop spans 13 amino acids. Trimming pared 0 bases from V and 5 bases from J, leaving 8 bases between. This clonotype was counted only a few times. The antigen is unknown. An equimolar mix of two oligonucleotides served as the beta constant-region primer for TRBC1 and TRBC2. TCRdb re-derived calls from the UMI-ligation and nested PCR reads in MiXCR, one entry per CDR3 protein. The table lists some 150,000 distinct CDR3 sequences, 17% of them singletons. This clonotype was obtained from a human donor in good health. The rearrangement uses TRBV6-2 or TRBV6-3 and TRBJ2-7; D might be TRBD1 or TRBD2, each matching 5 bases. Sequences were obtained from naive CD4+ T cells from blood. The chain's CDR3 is CASSYSRGHEQYF. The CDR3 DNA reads TGTGCCAGCAGTTACTCCCGGGGCCACGAGCAGTACTTC.